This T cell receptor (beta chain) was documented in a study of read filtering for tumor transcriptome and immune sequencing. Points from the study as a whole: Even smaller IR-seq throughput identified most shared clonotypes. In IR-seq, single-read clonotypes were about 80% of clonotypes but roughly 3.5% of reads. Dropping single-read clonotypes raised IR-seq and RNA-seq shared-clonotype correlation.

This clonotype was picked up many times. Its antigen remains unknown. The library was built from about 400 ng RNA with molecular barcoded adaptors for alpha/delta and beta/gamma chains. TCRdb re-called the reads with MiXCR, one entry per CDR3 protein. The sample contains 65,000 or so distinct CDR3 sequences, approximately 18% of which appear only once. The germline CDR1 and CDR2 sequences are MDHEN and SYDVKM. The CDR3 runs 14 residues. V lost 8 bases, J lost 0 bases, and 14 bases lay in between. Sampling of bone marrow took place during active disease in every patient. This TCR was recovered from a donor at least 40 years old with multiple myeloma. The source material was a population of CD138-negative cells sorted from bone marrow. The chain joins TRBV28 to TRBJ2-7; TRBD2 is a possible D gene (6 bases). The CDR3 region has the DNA TGTGCCAGCCGCGTGGCGGGGAGCTCCTACGAGCAGTACTTC. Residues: CASRVAGSSYEQYF. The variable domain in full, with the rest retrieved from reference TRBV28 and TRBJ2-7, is DVKVTQSSRYLVKRTGEKVFLECVQDMDHENMFWYRQDPGLGLRLIYFSYDVKMKEKGDIPEGYSVSREKKERFSLILESASTNQTSMYLCASRVAGSSYEQYFGPGTRLTVT.